These 27 T cell receptor beta chains share one sample of origin, sequenced in a study of blood T cells in healthy people across ages. The authors ran a second PCR of about 7 to 12 cycles using a sample-barcoded 5' primer and a J-beta primer mix. TCRdb redid the calling of the 5' RACE reads with MiXCR, one entry per CDR3 protein. The sample includes around 500,000 distinct CDR3 sequences, 47% of them seen just once. Sequencing used blood. These receptors all come from an elderly man in good health.

A few counts support this clonotype. A read error may produce the germline difference seen at one junction end. The chain is built from TRBV20-1 and TRBJ2-1; D perhaps matches TRBD2 (5 bases). CDR1 DFQATT and CDR2 SNEGSKA come from the germline V gene (reference sequence). This CDR3 comprises 11 residues. DNA for the CDR3: TGCAGTGTTAGAGCGGTCGATGAGCAGTTCTTC. Protein sequence: CSVRAVDEQFF.

This clonotype has just a few counts. This chain uses TRBV6-2 or TRBV6-3 with TRBJ2-1; D is unresolved. CDR1 is MNHEY, CDR2 SVGEGT, per germline. The CDR3 is 11 residues long. Between the trimmed V and J ends, which lost 7 bases and 7 bases, there was a span of 8 bases. The CDR3 coding sequence is TGTGCCAGCACCAACGGGAATGAGCAGTTCTTC. Translating it yields CASTNGNEQFF.

About this clonotype: Possible read error: a much larger clone is one base away. V is TRBV4-1 and J is TRBJ2-5, with a tentative D call TRBD1 (6 bases). CDR3 length: 15 amino acids. In germline, CDR1 is MGHRA, CDR2 YSYEKL. V dropped 4 bases and J dropped 11 bases, with 23 bases sitting between them. CDR3: CASSLILAGDNEQYF. DNA for the CDR3: TGCGCCAGCAGCCTAATCCTGGCCGGGGACAATGAGCAGTACTTC.

The table lists this clonotype with many counts. This chain joins TRBV6-5 and TRBJ2-1, with 9 bases that match TRBD2. The CDR3 has 15 residues. The V gene's germline CDR1 is MNHEY and CDR2 SVGAGI. V shed 6 bases and J 5 bases; nucleotides not matched to a gene: 8. CDR3 bases: TGTGCCAGCAGCCGTATAGCGGGAGCCCACAATGAGCAGTTCTTC. Translated, it gives CASSRIAGAHNEQFF.

The rearrangement links TRBV7-9 to TRBJ1-1; 9 bases line up with TRBD1. V shed 5 bases and J 3 bases; nucleotides not matched to a gene: 1. Germline V gives CDR1 SEHNR, CDR2 FQNEAQ (reference sequence). The CDR3 has 13 residues. DNA of the CDR3: TGTGCCAGCAGCGGGACAGGGTACACTGAAGCTTTCTTT. This encodes CASSGTGYTEAFF.

The chain is built from TRBV2 and TRBJ1-4; TRBD1 matches 10 bases. From germline, CDR1 is SNHLY and CDR2 FYNNEI. The V segment lost 6 bases and the J segment 7 bases; nucleotides outside the gene matches: 5. The CDR3 sequence is 14 residues long. CDR3 sequence: CASSVGQGREKLFF. The CDR3, as DNA: TGTGCCAGCAGCGTGGGACAGGGGCGTGAAAAACTGTTTTTT.

The rearrangement links TRBV18 to TRBJ2-5; 8 nucleotides line up with TRBD1. With the DNA end fitting TRBJ2-7 better, the J assignment may be wrong. Per germline, CDR1 KGHSH and CDR2 LQKENI. The CDR3 length is 15 residues. The CDR3 nucleotides are TGTGCCAGCTCGGGAGCCGGGACAGGACCCTACGAGCAGTACTTC. Translating it yields CASSGAGTGPYEQYF.

This clonotype was observed a few times. The J gene is TRBJ2-7, the V gene TRBV20-1, with D perhaps matching TRBD2 (5 bases). The V and J ends lost 3 bases and 6 bases respectively, with 12 bases between them. The CDR3 is 12 amino acids. The V gene's germline CDR1 is DFQATT and CDR2 SNEGSKA (reference sequence). The CDR3 loop is CSARDPGIEQYF. CDR3 coding DNA: TGCAGTGCTAGGGACCCGGGAATCGAGCAGTACTTC.

This clonotype was seen just once. The rearrangement links TRBV11-3 to TRBJ2-4; D unclear. The J call is doubtful: the DNA matches TRBJ2-7 better. CDR1 SGHNT and CDR2 YENEEA come from the germline V gene. The CDR3 is 14 amino acids. CDR3 nucleotides: TGTGCCAGCAGCGGCCGAGAGAGGCCGAACGAGCAGTACTTC. Protein: CASSGRERPNEQYF.

V gene TRBV4-3 combines with J gene TRBJ2-7, with 7 bases fitting TRBD2. Germline CDR1 and CDR2: LGHNA and YSLEER. This CDR3 has 18 residues. J gave up 2 bases and V 7 bases, and 20 bases lay outside the gene matches. CDR3 nucleotide sequence: TGCGCCAGCACCCCTAGCCCCCAGACTGGCGGGAGTCCCTACGAGCAGTACTTC. It yields the protein CASTPSPQTGGSPYEQYF.

Regarding this clonotype: The junction departs from germline at one end; a sequencing error may be responsible. This sequence joins TRBV6-1 and TRBJ1-6; no definite D call. Germline lookup yields CDR1 MNHNS and CDR2 SASEGT. The CDR3 consists of 16 residues. CDR3 amino acids: CASSEAGGRARSPPHF. CDR3 nucleotide sequence: TGTGCCAGCAGTGAAGCTGGTGGGAGGGCTAGATCACCCCCCCACTTT.

As regards this clonotype: Being one base from a much bigger clone, this may be a read error. This chain uses TRBV10-3 with TRBJ2-7; D possibly corresponds to TRBD2 (5 bases). With 0 bases removed from V and 0 bases from J, the gap between germline ends came to 15 bases. Per germline, CDR1 ENHRY and CDR2 SYGVKD. The CDR3 spans 17 residues. The CDR3 is CAISESSGVWASYEQYF. The CDR3 DNA sequence: TGTGCCATCAGTGAGTCGTCCGGGGTTTGGGCCTCCTACGAGCAGTACTTC.

The J gene is TRBJ1-1, the V gene TRBV5-6, with 12 positions matching TRBD1. The CDR3 consists of 20 residues. J lost 0 bases, V lost 4 bases, and 16 bases had no gene match. CDR1 is SGHDT and CDR2 is YYEEEE in the germline V gene. CDR3 nucleotide sequence: TGTGCCAGCAGCCCATTGGGACAGGGGGCGCGAGTACTGATGAACACTGAAGCTTTCTTT. Its protein is CASSPLGQGARVLMNTEAFF.

V usage is TRBV28 and J usage is TRBJ2-5; D is possibly TRBD2 (5 bases). This CDR3 contains 14 residues. Germline loops: CDR1 MDHEN, CDR2 SYDVKM. V lost 2 bases to trimming and J lost 11 bases, with 18 bases between them. The CDR3 here is CASSLGWAAGEQYF. Written as DNA, the CDR3 is TGTGCCAGCAGTTTAGGATGGGCCGCGGGTGAGCAGTACTTC.

The chain employs TRBV27 and TRBJ2-4, with D perhaps TRBD1 (5 bases). The J call may be faulty, since TRBJ2-7 better matches the DNA end. Germline CDR1 and CDR2: MNHEY and SMNVEV (reference sequence). CDR3 length: 15 amino acids. CDR3 DNA sequence: TGTGCCAGCAGACCCTTCGGAACAGGCTCTGTCGAGCAGTACTTC. It translates to CASRPFGTGSVEQYF.

As DNA, the CDR3 is TGTGCCAGCAGGGGGTCCGGGACTAGCGGCCCATACGAGCAGTACTTC. Translated, it gives CASRGSGTSGPYEQYF. The V call is TRBV6-5, the J call TRBJ2-7, with TRBD2 matching over 11 bases. Germline V CDR1 and CDR2: MNHEY, SVGAGI. This CDR3 has 16 residues. The V and J ends lost 6 bases and 4 bases, in that order; junction bases with no gene match: 11.

The chain has TRBV7-2 and TRBJ2-3, with D hard to call. This CDR3 comprises 18 residues. The ends were cut back, 4 bases at V and 1 base at J, with 21 bases in the middle. From germline, CDR1 is SGHTA and CDR2 FQGNSA. Written as DNA, the CDR3 is TGTGCCAGCAGCTCACCAACAAGGACCCCTCAGCGCACAGATACGCAGTATTTT. This gives the protein CASSSPTRTPQRTDTQYF.

The J gene is TRBJ2-3, the V gene TRBV5-5, with 9 nucleotides matching TRBD1. Germline V CDR1 and CDR2: SGHKS, YYEKEE (reference sequence). The CDR3 has 18 residues. The junction had 12 bases not matched to a gene; V was cut back by 4 bases and J by 0 bases. The CDR3 spells CASSPGTGSRSSTDTQYF. The DNA for the CDR3 is TGTGCCAGCAGCCCCGGGACAGGGTCCCGATCTAGCACAGATACGCAGTATTTT.

The chain couples TRBV4-2 to TRBJ2-5, with D perhaps matching TRBD1 or TRBD2 (5 bases each). The end of the DNA is better explained by TRBJ2-7, so the J call may be wrong. The CDR3 contains 14 residues. Germline CDR1 and CDR2: LGHNA and YNFKEQ. This CDR3 reads CASSPRDQAYEQYF. Here the CDR3 DNA reads TGTGCCAGCAGCCCTCGGGACCAGGCTTACGAGCAGTACTTC.

The chain joins TRBV7-9 to TRBJ2-6, with D possibly being TRBD2 (6 bases). The CDR3 is 20 amino acids. V shed 5 bases and J shed 1 base, with 24 bases lying between them. In germline, CDR1 is SEHNR, CDR2 FQNEAQ (reference sequence). CDR3 nucleotide sequence: TGTGCCAGCAGCCCAAGGGGTTTGGGGGACGGACTATCTGGGGCCAACGTCCTGACTTTC. Translation: CASSPRGLGDGLSGANVLTF.

This clonotype was picked up many times. The V call is TRBV6-6, the J call TRBJ2-3; D is undetermined. Germline V gives CDR1 MNHNY, CDR2 SVGAGI (reference sequence). V lost 6 bases, J lost 5 bases, and 9 bases lay in between. The CDR3 spans 12 residues. CDR3 amino acids: CASSTRGDTQYF. The CDR3 DNA sequence: TGTGCCAGCAGCACCCGTGGAGATACGCAGTATTTT.

The V and J genes are TRBV5-1 and TRBJ1-2; D is undetermined. Germline CDR1 and CDR2: SGHRS and YFSETQ. This CDR3 is built from 14 residues. V lost 0 bases to trimming and J lost 1 base, with 7 bases between them. The CDR3 loop is CASSLDSINYGYTF. CDR3 DNA: TGCGCCAGCAGCTTGGACAGTATTAACTATGGCTACACCTTC.

This clonotype was recorded many times. One junction end disagrees with the germline gene, perhaps due to a read error. The chain is built from TRBV15 and TRBJ2-1; D may be TRBD2 (5 bases). The germline V gene encodes CDR1 LNHNV and CDR2 YYDKDF (reference sequence). The CDR3 runs 13 residues. Here the CDR3 DNA reads TGTGCCACCAGCGGAGAGGGTTACAATGAGCAGTTCTTC. It specifies CATSGEGYNEQFF.

A few counts support this clonotype. The chain combines TRBV10-3 with TRBJ1-1; no clear D. CDR1 is ENHRY, CDR2 SYGVKD, per germline. The CDR3 spans 14 residues. V was shortened by 4 bases and J by 4 bases, with 13 bases between the two germline ends. This CDR3 reads CAISAVGLGTEAFF. DNA for the CDR3: TGTGCCATCAGTGCTGTGGGGTTGGGCACTGAAGCTTTCTTT.

This clonotype was detected only a few times. The J gene is TRBJ2-5, the V gene TRBV7-9; weak D call: TRBD2 (5 bases). The J call is doubtful: the DNA matches TRBJ2-7 better. The CDR3 spans 14 residues. Looked up from germline, CDR1 is SEHNR and CDR2 is FQNEAQ (reference sequence). CDR3 in amino acids: CASSLVEGAYEQYF. In DNA, the CDR3 is TGTGCCAGCAGCTTAGTAGAGGGAGCCTACGAGCAGTACTTC.

On this clonotype: A read error may produce the germline difference seen at one junction end. The V call is TRBV4-2, the J call TRBJ2-3; tentatively, D is TRBD2 (6 bases). Looked up from germline, CDR1 is LGHNA and CDR2 is YNFKEQ. The length of the CDR3 is 16 residues. The DNA of the CDR3 is TGTGCCTGCAGCCGCCTTAACCCGGGAGCCCCAGATACGCAGTATTTT. Protein product: CACSRLNPGAPDTQYF.

The chain links TRBV12-3 or TRBV12-4 to TRBJ2-3, with 9 bases that match TRBD2. Trimming cost V 6 bases and J 0 bases; bases outside gene matches: 7. The CDR3 has 16 amino acids. CDR3 in amino acids: CASRSRLAASTDTQYF. The CDR3, as DNA: TGTGCCAGCAGATCTCGACTAGCGGCTAGCACAGATACGCAGTATTTT.